The sequence of this T cell receptor beta chain was determined in a study of T cell responses to AZD1222 COVID-19 vaccine. Findings and limits, study-wide: Repertoire sampling occurred only after the peak T cell response. The number of AZD1222 recipients seropositive at baseline was only five or six. Following two doses of AZD1222, Spike-specific TCR breadth and depth rose. A reported finding is that nearly half of spike-specific TCRs target unmutated variant regions.

After removal of 5 bases from V and 2 bases from J, the junction contained 5 bases not matched to a gene. Germline CDR1 and CDR2: LGHDT and YNNKEL (reference sequence). The CDR3 totals 16 residues. Assay used: immunoSEQ multiplex PCR; TCRdb lists only in-frame clones, some missing. The table lists approximately 190,000 clones, about 87% of them singletons. This clone was counted a single time. Its antigen is as yet unknown. The sequencing here drew on peripheral blood, taken on day 0 of MenACWY control vaccination. V and J are TRBV3-1 (or the pseudogene TRBV3-2) and TRBJ2-7; 14 bases match TRBD2. This TCR came from an adult in good health. In nucleotides, the CDR3 is TGTGCCAGCAGCAGTCGACTAGCGGGAGGGCCCTACGAGCAGTACTTC. This gives the protein CASSSRLAGGPYEQYF.